This T cell receptor (beta chain) was captured in a study of shared clonotypes between healthy human individuals. Regarding the study as a whole: It was only blood that was sampled, and tissue repertoires likely differ.

Deep-level running was used for the assay. Every subset had its genomic DNA shared out evenly among several immunoSEQ plates. Sequenced by immunoSEQ multiplex PCR; TCRdb stores in-frame clones only, minus some. The table shows under 600,000 clones, with about 80% occurring only once. The study drew its donors from healthy HIV-negative adults without recent acute infections or vaccinations. There are 17 residues in the CDR3. The germline V gene encodes CDR1 SGHAT and CDR2 FQNNGV. The ends were cut back, 6 bases at V and 3 bases at J, with 20 bases in the middle. The table lists this clone with a count of one. What it recognizes is unknown.

V usage is TRBV11-2 and J usage is TRBJ2-2; D is undetermined. Sequencing was performed on PBMCs. This receptor was taken from a woman in her 40s in good health. Some clones in this sample may be carry-over from other donors' samples. CDR3 loop: CASSLRVPYSDTGELFF. CDR3 DNA sequence: TGTGCCAGCAGTCTTCGCGTCCCCTACTCGGACACCGGGGAGCTGTTTTTT. Full variable domain (outside the CDR3, taken from reference TRBV11-2 and TRBJ2-2): EAGVAQSPRYKIIEKRQSVAFWCNPISGHATLYWYQQILGQGPKLLIQFQNNGVVDDSQLPKDRFSAERLKGVDSTLKIQPAKLEDSAVYLCASSLRVPYSDTGELFFGEGSRLTVL.